This T cell receptor (beta chain) appears in the sequencing data of a study of CD8+ T cells in alopecia areata. Germline V gene sequence: CDR1 SGHRS, CDR2 YFSETQ. The V gene lost 1 base and the J gene lost 3 bases, with 15 bases spanning the gap. This CDR3 contains 16 residues. TCR sequencing used cDNA made by reverse transcription of extracted RNA. The repertoire was sequenced with immunoSEQ multiplex PCR; TCRdb's copy has only in-frame clones and lacks some. The table has about 110,000 clones, 50% to 70% seen once. Sequencing was performed on NKG2D-low CD8+ T cells sorted from blood. This TCR was sampled from a human donor with alopecia areata. The genes are TRBV5-1 and TRBJ2-3; a possible D gene is TRBD2 (6 bases). The chain's CDR3 is CASSLFPNAGTDTQYF. The CDR3 DNA follows: TGCGCCAGCAGCTTGTTTCCGAACGCGGGGACAGATACGCAGTATTTT.